This entry lists 21 T cell receptor beta chains sequenced from one sample in a study of early T cells in non-severe SARS-CoV-2 infection. TCRdb reanalysed the 5' RACE reads using MiXCR and keeps one entry per CDR3 protein. The table includes roughly 69,000 distinct CDR3 sequences, 7.5% to 9% detected once. The starting material was whole blood, obtained at baseline. Every receptor here comes from an adult who was a healthcare worker with PCR-confirmed SARS-CoV-2 infection or an uninfected control (not recorded which).

The chain uses TRBV4-3 and TRBJ2-7, with D unclear. The V end was cut by 0 bases, the J end by 0 bases, with 9 bases between. The germline V gene encodes CDR1 LGHNA and CDR2 YSLEER. The CDR3 covers 15 residues. In DNA form, the CDR3 reads TGCGCCAGCAGCCAAGAAGACTTGCCCTCCTACGAGCAGTACTTC. Its translation: CASSQEDLPSYEQYF.

The chain combines TRBV10-3 with TRBJ1-5; possible D gene TRBD1, 5 bases. V lost 8 bases and J 1 base, leaving 15 bases between the germline ends. This CDR3 comprises 15 residues. Germline V CDR1 and CDR2: ENHRY, SYGVKD. The CDR3 DNA is TGTGCCATCCGCAAAGGGGAGGGAAGCAATCAGCCCCAGCATTTT. This gives the protein CAIRKGEGSNQPQHF.

This clonotype was observed a few times. V is TRBV5-5 and J is TRBJ2-5; 9 nucleotides match TRBD1. With 6 bases clipped from V and 4 bases from J, the junction kept 7 bases outside the gene matches. This CDR3 is built from 14 residues. Germline V gene data show CDR1 as SGHKS and CDR2 as YYEKEE (reference sequence). CDR3 bases: TGTGCCAGCACGAATACAGGGGGCGGAGAGACCCAGTACTTC. It yields the protein CASTNTGGGETQYF.

This clonotype appeared many times. The CDR3 DNA follows: TGTGCCAGCAGTGAATTGGACGAAGACCTTGAAGCTTTCTTT. Amino acids: CASSELDEDLEAFF. The gene calls are TRBV25-1 and TRBJ1-1; D is unclear. The V gene's germline CDR1 is MGHDK and CDR2 SYGVNS. The CDR3 runs 14 residues. V shed 1 base and J shed 7 bases, with 13 bases lying between them.

This clonotype has only a few counts. V is TRBV7-9 and J is TRBJ2-4, with 11 bases that match TRBD1. The V gene's germline CDR1 is SEHNR and CDR2 FQNEAQ (reference sequence). Trimming cost V 4 bases and J 9 bases; bases outside gene matches: 5. This CDR3 has 14 residues. In DNA, the CDR3 is TGTGCCAGCAGCTCCCCGGGACAGGGGGGCATTCAGTACTTC. This translates into CASSSPGQGGIQYF. The whole variable domain, filled in from reference TRBV7-9 and TRBJ2-4, reads DTGVSQNPRHKITKRGQNVTFRCDPISEHNRLYWYRQTLGQGPEFLTYFQNEAQLEKSRLLSDRFSAERPKGSFSTLEIQRTEQGDSAMYLCASSSPGQGGIQYFGAGTRLSVL.

This clonotype was observed many times. This chain uses TRBV29-1 with TRBJ2-1; 7 nucleotides align to TRBD1. Trimming took 5 bases from V and 12 from J; bases not matched to a gene: 4. The CDR3 has 10 amino acids. Germline CDR1 is SQVTM and CDR2 is ANQGSEA. The CDR3 spells CSVSYRGQFF. Here the CDR3 DNA reads TGCAGCGTTTCTTACAGGGGGCAGTTCTTC.

The sample holds many counts of this clonotype. The rearrangement joins TRBV10-3 to TRBJ2-7; no clear D gene. Trimming pared 6 bases from V and 0 bases from J, leaving 6 bases between. The germline CDR1 and CDR2 sequences are ENHRY and SYGVKD. This CDR3 contains 12 residues. The CDR3 reads CAISLDSYEQYF. CDR3 coding DNA: TGTGCCATCAGCCTTGACTCCTACGAGCAGTACTTC.

This clonotype has a handful of counts. The chain has TRBV27 and TRBJ1-2, with 7 bases aligning to TRBD1. V dropped 6 bases and J dropped 4; count of bases not matched to a gene: 2. The CDR3 is 12 residues long. In germline, CDR1 is MNHEY, CDR2 SMNVEV (reference sequence). This CDR3 is CASSGTAYGYTF. Written as DNA, the CDR3 is TGTGCCAGCAGCGGGACAGCCTATGGCTACACCTTC.

This clonotype was counted at least ten times. V gene TRBV11-2 combines with J gene TRBJ2-5; D uncertain. The CDR3 is 14 residues long. Germline V CDR1 and CDR2: SGHAT, FQNNGV. The V end was cut by 5 bases, the J end by 2 bases, with 12 bases between. Here the CDR3 DNA reads TGTGCCAGCAGCCCTTGGTGGGCACAAGAGACCCAGTACTTC. Its translation: CASSPWWAQETQYF.

At least ten counts were recorded for this clonotype. CDR3: CASSLEARTDTQYF. CDR3 nucleotide sequence: TGTGCCAGCAGCTTAGAGGCCCGCACAGATACGCAGTATTTT. V and J are TRBV7-6 and TRBJ2-3; unclear D gene. The V end was cut by 1 base, the J end by 1 base, with 6 bases between. Germline V gives CDR1 SGHVS, CDR2 FNYEAQ. The CDR3 runs 14 residues.

The chain employs TRBV6-2 or TRBV6-3 and TRBJ2-7; the match to TRBD2 covers 9 bases. V lost 6 bases and J lost 8; bases outside the gene matches: 14. This CDR3 contains 15 residues. Germline CDR1 MNHEY, CDR2 SVGEGT. The CDR3 DNA sequence: TGTGCCAGCAGCGCTATGGGTAGCGGGAGAGGCAAGCAGTACTTC. Translating gives CASSAMGSGRGKQYF.

CDR3 sequence reads: CASSTDRGTYNEQFF. The CDR3 nucleotides are TGTGCCAGCAGCACCGACAGGGGGACCTACAATGAGCAGTTCTTC. The V gene is TRBV7-2, the J gene TRBJ2-1; 9 bases agree with TRBD1. V dropped 5 bases and J dropped 2; count of bases not matched to a gene: 4. CDR3 length: 15 residues. Germline CDR1 is SGHTA and CDR2 is FQGNSA.

V and J are TRBV5-6 and TRBJ2-5, with TRBD2 matching over 8 bases. With 3 bases clipped from V and 4 bases from J, the junction kept 11 bases outside the gene matches. The germline CDR1 and CDR2 sequences are SGHDT and YYEEEE. There are 16 residues in the CDR3. Here the CDR3 DNA reads TGTGCCAGCAGCTACCAGCGGGAGTTCGGTTTAGAGACCCAGTACTTC. Its translation: CASSYQREFGLETQYF. Supplemented by reference TRBV5-6 and TRBJ2-5, the full variable domain reads DAGVTQSPTHLIKTRGQQVTLRCSPKSGHDTVSWYQQALGQGPQFIFQYYEEEERQRGNFPDRFSGHQFPNYSSELNVNALLLGDSALYLCASSYQREFGLETQYFGPGTRLLVL.

This clonotype was seen repeatedly, ten times or more. The chain is built from TRBV2 and TRBJ2-5; 7 bases map to TRBD2. Germline V CDR1 and CDR2: SNHLY, FYNNEI. V was pared by 10 bases and J by 5 bases, with 13 bases of the junction left unmatched. This CDR3 is 14 amino acids long. In nucleotides, the CDR3 is TGTGCCACCTCGGAGGGCGGGAGCGGTGAGACCCAGTACTTC. This gives the protein CATSEGGSGETQYF.

This clonotype was seen many times. This CDR3 reads CASRPSGRYEQYF. CDR3 in DNA: TGTGCCAGCAGGCCCAGCGGGCGTTACGAGCAGTACTTC. The chain has TRBV12-3 or TRBV12-4 and TRBJ2-7; tentative D call: TRBD2 (6 bases). This CDR3 is built from 13 residues. Trimming took off 6 bases at V and 4 bases at J, with 13 bases between the two ends.

V gene TRBV7-3 combines with J gene TRBJ1-2, with D uncertain. This CDR3 contains 14 residues. The germline CDR1 and CDR2 sequences are SGHTA and FQGTGA. V was shortened by 5 bases and J by 5 bases, with 15 bases between the two germline ends. The CDR3: CASSPLGRNYGYTF. The CDR3, as DNA: TGTGCCAGCAGCCCCCTTGGGAGAAATTATGGCTACACCTTC.

This clonotype appeared many times. CDR3 bases: TGTGCCAGCAGCTTAGGCTCCGGGAATCAGCCCCAGCATTTT. This sequence encodes CASSLGSGNQPQHF. The J gene is TRBJ1-5, the V gene TRBV7-9; D remains ambiguous. Germline values: CDR1 SEHNR, CDR2 FQNEAQ (reference sequence). The CDR3 totals 14 residues. V dropped 1 base and J dropped 4 bases, with 8 bases sitting between them.

The J gene is TRBJ2-1, the V gene TRBV6-5; D might be TRBD1 or TRBD2, each matching 5 bases. Germline V gene lookup returns CDR1 MNHEY and CDR2 SVGAGI. This CDR3 spans 14 amino acids. Deletions cut 2 bases from V and 4 bases from J, with 9 bases between. CDR3 in amino acids: CASSYRDPYNEQFF. CDR3 bases: TGTGCCAGCAGTTACAGGGACCCTTACAATGAGCAGTTCTTC.

This clonotype was recorded at least ten times. The rearrangement uses TRBV7-2 and TRBJ2-1; possible D gene TRBD2, 5 bases. The CDR3 length is 15 residues. Germline V gene sequence: CDR1 SGHTA, CDR2 FQGNSA. The germline V and J ends were trimmed by 8 bases and 5 bases, with 19 bases remaining between them. The CDR3 DNA sequence: TGTGCCAGCCTACCCCGGAGGAGCTTGCACAATGAGCAGTTCTTC. Translation gives CASLPRRSLHNEQFF.

The chain has TRBV25-1 and TRBJ2-7, with D hard to call. Looked up from germline, CDR1 is MGHDK and CDR2 is SYGVNS. The CDR3 runs to 13 residues. Trimming took off 2 bases at V and 3 bases at J, with 8 bases between the two ends. CDR3 in DNA: TGTGCCAGCAGTGAACAGGTCTACTACGAGCAGTACTTC. Translation gives CASSEQVYYEQYF.

CDR3 sequence (DNA): TGTGCCAGCAGCTTCTCCAGGGATATCTCCTACGAGCAGTACTTC. Amino acid sequence: CASSFSRDISYEQYF. The chain uses TRBV7-6 and TRBJ2-7; TRBD1 might be the D (5 bases). This CDR3 region has 15 residues. CDR1 SGHVS and CDR2 FNYEAQ come from the germline V gene. The ends were cut back, 3 bases at V and 0 bases at J, with 12 bases in the middle.